This T cell receptor (beta chain) originates from a study of immune heterogeneity within non-small cell lung tumors. For each sample, template was approximately 640 ng of bulk tumor genomic DNA. During surgery, several far-apart biopsies were obtained from every primary tumor. Curative operations were performed on patients who had untreated, newly diagnosed non-small cell lung cancer. Having surgery with curative intent, the donors were patients newly diagnosed with non-small cell lung cancer. Multiplex PCR (32 V and 13 J primers) was used to amplify the TCR beta CDR3. MiXCR was run by TCRdb on the multiplex PCR reads, yielding one entry per CDR3 protein. The table records approximately 20,000 distinct CDR3 sequences, around 26% of them present only once. This clonotype is categorized as medium-sized. The antigen is undetermined. Whole-study results and caveats: Individual patients mostly differed in their high-frequency T-cell receptor beta clonotypes. Identical dominant CDR3 beta clonotypes spanned tumor sites within a patient, beside site-unique high-frequency clones.

This receptor was obtained from a man aged 35-49 years with non-small cell lung cancer. The source material was lung tumor tissue.

Here the CDR3 reads CSAILTGGAYEQYF. The CDR3 nucleotides read TGCAGTGCTATCTTGACAGGGGGGGCCTACGAGCAGTACTTC. The chain has TRBV20-1 and TRBJ2-7; TRBD1 aligns across 9 bases. Per germline, CDR1 DFQATT and CDR2 SNEGSKA (reference sequence). The CDR3 is 14 residues long. Trimming removed 4 bases from V and 2 bases from J; junction bases left unmatched: 6.